Below, 9 T cell receptor beta chains from the same sample are listed, as sequenced in a study of T cell responses to AZD1222 COVID-19 vaccine. Only in-frame clones appear in the TCRdb table, and some are missing; sequencing was by immunoSEQ multiplex PCR. The sample records about 85,000 clones, about 91% being singletons. Source: peripheral blood, taken on day 0 of MenACWY control vaccination. The receptors shown here come from an adult in good health.

The CDR3 DNA is TGTGCCAGCAGCCCCCACACCGGGGAGCTGTTTTTT. It translates to CASSPHTGELFF. The chain uses TRBV5-6 and TRBJ2-2; D is unclear. Between the trimmed V and J ends, which lost 4 bases and 3 bases, there was a span of 4 bases. Germline assignment: CDR1 SGHDT and CDR2 YYEEEE. This CDR3 is 12 amino acids long. Based on the CDR3 plus reference TRBV5-6 and TRBJ2-2, the full variable domain is DAGVTQSPTHLIKTRGQQVTLRCSPKSGHDTVSWYQQALGQGPQFIFQYYEEEERQRGNFPDRFSGHQFPNYSSELNVNALLLGDSALYLCASSPHTGELFFGEGSRLTVL.

The rearrangement uses TRBV18 and TRBJ1-1; 9 bases map to TRBD1. CDR1 is KGHSH and CDR2 is LQKENI in the germline V gene. This CDR3 has 15 amino acids. With 1 base clipped from V and 11 bases from J, the junction kept 11 bases outside the gene matches. The CDR3 DNA sequence: TGTGCCAGCTCACCACGGGAGACAGGGGGATCGTGGGCTTTCTTT. Protein: CASSPRETGGSWAFF.

The CDR3 nucleotides are TGTGCCAGCAGCTTTACAGGGGGAACTAATGAAAAACTGTTTTTT. Residues: CASSFTGGTNEKLFF. The V call is TRBV7-9, the J call TRBJ1-4; 8 positions agree with TRBD1. From germline, CDR1 is SEHNR and CDR2 FQNEAQ (reference sequence). The J segment lost 1 base and the V segment lost 3 bases, leaving 1 base of the junction unmatched. CDR3 length equals 15 residues.

CDR3 DNA: TGTGCCAGCAGTTCTTCCGGGACAGGGTTTCGAAATCAGCCCCAGCATTTT. Translated, it gives CASSSSGTGFRNQPQHF. The chain links TRBV2 to TRBJ1-5; 9 bases map to TRBD1. Unmatched junction bases numbered 12, after V lost 5 bases and J lost 4 bases. The CDR3 loop spans 17 amino acids. In germline, CDR1 is SNHLY, CDR2 FYNNEI.

The rearrangement uses TRBV20-1 and TRBJ1-1; D is uncertain. This CDR3 comprises 11 residues. Per germline, CDR1 DFQATT and CDR2 SNEGSKA (reference sequence). V shed 2 bases and J shed 4 bases, with 5 bases lying between them. CDR3 DNA: TGCAGTGCTAGACTCAGCACTGAAGCTTTCTTT. This gives the protein CSARLSTEAFF.

The rearrangement links TRBV3-1 (or the pseudogene TRBV3-2) to TRBJ1-2; D is unresolved. The CDR3 is 13 amino acids. Germline V gene lookup returns CDR1 LGHDT and CDR2 YNNKEL (reference sequence). V lost 6 bases and J 6 bases, leaving 14 bases between the germline ends. The CDR3 is CASRAGPGDGYTF. The CDR3 bases are TGTGCCAGCAGGGCCGGGCCTGGGGATGGCTACACCTTC.

The chain combines TRBV30 with TRBJ2-3; 10 bases fit TRBD1. Trimming took 8 bases from V and 3 from J; bases not matched to a gene: 8. This CDR3 region has 14 residues. From germline, CDR1 is GTSNPN and CDR2 SVGIG (reference sequence). The CDR3 is CALATGQGTDTQYF. The CDR3 DNA reads TGTGCCCTTGCAACGGGACAGGGGACAGATACGCAGTATTTT.

The chain carries TRBV5-1 and TRBJ2-1; D is uncertain. There are 14 residues in the CDR3. Germline CDR1 is SGHRS and CDR2 is YFSETQ. Between the trimmed V and J ends, which lost 5 bases and 4 bases, there was a span of 13 bases. As DNA, the CDR3 is TGCGCCAGCAGAGAGTCCCTTGGTTACAATGAGCAGTTCTTC. It encodes CASRESLGYNEQFF.

The gene calls are TRBV19 and TRBJ2-5; D remains ambiguous. V was trimmed by 3 bases and J by 1 base, leaving 9 bases between them. The CDR3 length is 14 residues. Germline CDR1 reads LNHDA; CDR2 reads SQIVND (reference sequence). CDR3 in DNA: TGTGCCAGTAGTATTGGCGGTTCCCAAGAGACCCAGTACTTC. Translated, it gives CASSIGGSQETQYF.